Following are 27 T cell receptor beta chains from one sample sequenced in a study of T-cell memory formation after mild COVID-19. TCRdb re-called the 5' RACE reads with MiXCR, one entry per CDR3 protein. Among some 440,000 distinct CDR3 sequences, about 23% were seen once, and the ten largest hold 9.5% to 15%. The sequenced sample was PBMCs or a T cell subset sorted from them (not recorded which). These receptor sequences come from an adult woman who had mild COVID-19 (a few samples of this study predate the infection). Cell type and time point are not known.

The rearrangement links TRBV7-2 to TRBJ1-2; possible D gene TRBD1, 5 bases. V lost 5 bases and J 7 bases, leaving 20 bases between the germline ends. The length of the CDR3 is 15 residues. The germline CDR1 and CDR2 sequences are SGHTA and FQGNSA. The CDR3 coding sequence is TGTGCCAGCAGCCCCCGCATGGGGGGGTTATCTGGCTACACCTTC. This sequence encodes CASSPRMGGLSGYTF.

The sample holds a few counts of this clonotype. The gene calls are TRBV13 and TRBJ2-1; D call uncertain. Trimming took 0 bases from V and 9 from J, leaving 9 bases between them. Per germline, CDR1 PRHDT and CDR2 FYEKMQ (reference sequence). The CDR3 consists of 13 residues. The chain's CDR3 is CASSLGRLSEQFF. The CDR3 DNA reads TGTGCCAGCAGCTTAGGCCGTTTATCTGAGCAGTTCTTC.

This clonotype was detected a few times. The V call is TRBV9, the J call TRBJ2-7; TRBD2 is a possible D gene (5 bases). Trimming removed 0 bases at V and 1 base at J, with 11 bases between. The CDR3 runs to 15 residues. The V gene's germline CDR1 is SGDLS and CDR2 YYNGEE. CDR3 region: CASSVDSGRSYEQYF. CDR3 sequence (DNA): TGTGCCAGCAGCGTAGACAGCGGTCGGTCCTACGAGCAGTACTTC.

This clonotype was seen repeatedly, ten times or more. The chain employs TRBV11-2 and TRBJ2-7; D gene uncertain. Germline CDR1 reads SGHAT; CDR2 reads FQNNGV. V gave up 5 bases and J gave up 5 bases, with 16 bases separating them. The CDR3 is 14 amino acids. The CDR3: CASSQTGLPDEQYF. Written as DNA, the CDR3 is TGTGCCAGCAGCCAAACCGGGCTCCCGGACGAGCAGTACTTC.

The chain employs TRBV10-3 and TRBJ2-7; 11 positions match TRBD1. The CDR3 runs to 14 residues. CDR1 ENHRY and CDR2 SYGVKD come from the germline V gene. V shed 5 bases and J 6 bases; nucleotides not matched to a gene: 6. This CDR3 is CAISTGTGGFEQYF. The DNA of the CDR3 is TGTGCCATCAGTACCGGGACAGGGGGGTTCGAGCAGTACTTC.

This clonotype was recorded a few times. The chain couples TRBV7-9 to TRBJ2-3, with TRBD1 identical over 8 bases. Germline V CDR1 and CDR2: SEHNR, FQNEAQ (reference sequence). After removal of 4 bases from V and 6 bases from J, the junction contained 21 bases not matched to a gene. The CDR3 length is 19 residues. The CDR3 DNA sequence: TGTGCCAGCAGCTCAAACTTCGACAGGGGTAGGGGGCATCGGGATACGCAGTATTTT. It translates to CASSSNFDRGRGHRDTQYF.

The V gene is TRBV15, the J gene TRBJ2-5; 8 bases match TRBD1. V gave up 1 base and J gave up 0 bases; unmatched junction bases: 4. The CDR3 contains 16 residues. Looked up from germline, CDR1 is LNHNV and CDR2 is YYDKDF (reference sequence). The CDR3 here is CATSRVGRGHQETQYF. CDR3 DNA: TGTGCCACCAGCAGAGTTGGCAGGGGGCACCAAGAGACCCAGTACTTC.

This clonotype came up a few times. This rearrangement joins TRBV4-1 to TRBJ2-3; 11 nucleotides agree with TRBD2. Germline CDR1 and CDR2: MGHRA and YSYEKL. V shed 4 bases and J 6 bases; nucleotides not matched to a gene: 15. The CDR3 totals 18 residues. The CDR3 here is CASSPSISGGAGVDTQYF. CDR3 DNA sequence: TGCGCCAGCAGCCCATCCATTAGCGGGGGGGCAGGCGTGGATACGCAGTATTTT.

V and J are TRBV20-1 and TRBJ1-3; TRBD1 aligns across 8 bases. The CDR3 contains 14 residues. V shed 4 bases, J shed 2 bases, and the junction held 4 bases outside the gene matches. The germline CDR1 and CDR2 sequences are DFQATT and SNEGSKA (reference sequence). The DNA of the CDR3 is TGCAGTGCTATAAAGGACAGGGCTGGAAACACCATATATTTT. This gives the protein CSAIKDRAGNTIYF.

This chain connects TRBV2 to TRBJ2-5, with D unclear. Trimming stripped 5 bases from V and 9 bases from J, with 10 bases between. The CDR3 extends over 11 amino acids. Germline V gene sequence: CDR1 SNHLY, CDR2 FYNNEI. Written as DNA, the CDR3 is TGTGCCAGCAGTAACCCCCGGGCCCAGTACTTC. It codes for CASSNPRAQYF.

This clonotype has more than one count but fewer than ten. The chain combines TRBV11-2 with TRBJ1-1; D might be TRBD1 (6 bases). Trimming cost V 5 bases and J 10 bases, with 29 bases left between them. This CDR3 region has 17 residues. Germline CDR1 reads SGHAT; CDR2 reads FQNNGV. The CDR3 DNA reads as TGTGCCAGCAGCCCCGGGTTATTTCGGGACACCCTAGGGGGAGCTTTCTTT. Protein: CASSPGLFRDTLGGAFF.

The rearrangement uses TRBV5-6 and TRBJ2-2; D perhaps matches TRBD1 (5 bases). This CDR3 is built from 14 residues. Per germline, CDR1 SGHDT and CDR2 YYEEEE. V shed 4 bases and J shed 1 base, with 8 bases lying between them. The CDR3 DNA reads TGTGCCAGCAGCGCGACAGTGAACACCGGGGAGCTGTTTTTT. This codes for CASSATVNTGELFF.

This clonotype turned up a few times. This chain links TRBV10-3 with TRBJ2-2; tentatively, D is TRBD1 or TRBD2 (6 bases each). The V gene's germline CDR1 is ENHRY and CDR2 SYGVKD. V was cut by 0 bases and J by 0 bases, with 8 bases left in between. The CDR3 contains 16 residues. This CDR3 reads CAISESEGANTGELFF. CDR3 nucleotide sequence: TGTGCCATCAGTGAGTCGGAGGGGGCGAACACCGGGGAGCTGTTTTTT.

The CDR3 nucleotides read TGCGCCAGCAGTGAGTCATACAAGCTAAAAGGCATGAACACTGAAGCTTTCTTT. Encoded protein: CASSESYKLKGMNTEAFF. The V call is TRBV10-1, the J call TRBJ1-1, with D uncertain. Trimming pared 0 bases from V and 0 bases from J, leaving 17 bases between. This CDR3 is 18 amino acids long. Germline CDR1 and CDR2: WNHNN and SYGVQD (reference sequence).

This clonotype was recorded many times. CDR3 sequence (DNA): TGTGCCACCAGTCGGGACGGAGGATACGAGCAGTACTTC. This translates into CATSRDGGYEQYF. The chain links TRBV24-1 to TRBJ2-7; D is possibly TRBD1 or TRBD2 (5 bases each). The germline V gene has CDR1 KGHDR and CDR2 SFDVKD. This CDR3 is 13 amino acids long. V lost 6 bases to trimming and J lost 4 bases, with 12 bases between them.

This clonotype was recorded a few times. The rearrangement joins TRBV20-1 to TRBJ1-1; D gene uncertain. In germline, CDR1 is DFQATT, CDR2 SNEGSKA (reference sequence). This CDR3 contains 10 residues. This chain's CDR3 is CRAADLEAFF. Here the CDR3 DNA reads TGCAGGGCTGCGGACCTAGAAGCTTTCTTT.

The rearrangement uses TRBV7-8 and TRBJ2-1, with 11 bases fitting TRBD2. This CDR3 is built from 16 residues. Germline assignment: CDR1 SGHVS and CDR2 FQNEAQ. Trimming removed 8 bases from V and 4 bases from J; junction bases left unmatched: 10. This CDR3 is CASVPRASGRYNEQFF. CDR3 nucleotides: TGTGCCAGCGTACCCAGGGCTAGCGGGAGGTACAATGAGCAGTTCTTC.

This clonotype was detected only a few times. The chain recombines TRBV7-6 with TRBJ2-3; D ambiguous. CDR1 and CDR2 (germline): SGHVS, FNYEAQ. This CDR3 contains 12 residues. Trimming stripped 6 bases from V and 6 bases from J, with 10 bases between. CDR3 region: CASSLSWDTQYF. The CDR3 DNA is TGTGCCAGCAGTCTCAGTTGGGATACGCAGTATTTT.

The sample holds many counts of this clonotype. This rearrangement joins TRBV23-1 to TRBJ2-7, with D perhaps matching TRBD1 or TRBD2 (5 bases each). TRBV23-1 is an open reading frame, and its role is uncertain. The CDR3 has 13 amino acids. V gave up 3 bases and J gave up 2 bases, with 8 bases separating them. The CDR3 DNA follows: TGCGCCAGCAGTCAGGGACCAACCTACGAGCAGTACTTC. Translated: CASSQGPTYEQYF.

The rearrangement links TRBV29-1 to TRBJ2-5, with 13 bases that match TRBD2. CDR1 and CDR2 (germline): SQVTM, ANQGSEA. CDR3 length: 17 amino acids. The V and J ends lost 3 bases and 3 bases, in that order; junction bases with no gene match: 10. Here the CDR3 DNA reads TGCAGCGTTGAGTCCGACGCAGGACTAGCGGGGGAAGAGACCCAGTACTTC. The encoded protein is CSVESDAGLAGEETQYF.

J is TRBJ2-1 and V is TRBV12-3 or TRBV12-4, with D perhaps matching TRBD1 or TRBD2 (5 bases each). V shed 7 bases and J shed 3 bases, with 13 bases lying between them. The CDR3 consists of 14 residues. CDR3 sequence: CASNPRGDYNEQFF. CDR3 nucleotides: TGTGCCAGCAACCCTAGAGGGGACTACAATGAGCAGTTCTTC.

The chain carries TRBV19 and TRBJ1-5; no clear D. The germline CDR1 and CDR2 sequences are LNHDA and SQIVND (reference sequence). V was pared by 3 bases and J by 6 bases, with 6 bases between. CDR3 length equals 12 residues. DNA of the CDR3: TGTGCCAGTAGTATTTGGAGTCAGCCCCAGCATTTT. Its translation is CASSIWSQPQHF.

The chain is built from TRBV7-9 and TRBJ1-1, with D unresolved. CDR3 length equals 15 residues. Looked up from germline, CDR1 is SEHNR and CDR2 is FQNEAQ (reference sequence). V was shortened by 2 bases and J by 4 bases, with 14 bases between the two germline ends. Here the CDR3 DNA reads TGTGCCAGCAGCTTAACTCAGGCGAAGGGCACTGAAGCTTTCTTT. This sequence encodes CASSLTQAKGTEAFF.

CDR3 DNA: TGCAGTGCTAGAGTGGGGGTCTCCTACGAGCAGTACTTC. Its protein is CSARVGVSYEQYF. The chain couples TRBV20-1 to TRBJ2-7; the D gene could be TRBD1 or TRBD2 (5 bases each). The CDR3 spans 13 residues. V was cut by 1 base and J by 0 bases, with 7 bases left in between. The germline gives CDR1 DFQATT, CDR2 SNEGSKA (reference sequence).

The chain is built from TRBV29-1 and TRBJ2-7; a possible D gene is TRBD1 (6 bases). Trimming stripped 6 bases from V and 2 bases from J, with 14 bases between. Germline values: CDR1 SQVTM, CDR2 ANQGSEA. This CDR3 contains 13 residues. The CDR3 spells CSVRQGKAYEQYF. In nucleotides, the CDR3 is TGCAGCGTGCGGCAGGGGAAGGCCTACGAGCAGTACTTC.

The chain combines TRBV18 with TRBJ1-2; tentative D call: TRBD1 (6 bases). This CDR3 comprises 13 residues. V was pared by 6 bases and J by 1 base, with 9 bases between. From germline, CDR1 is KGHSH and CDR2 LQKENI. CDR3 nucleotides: TGTGCCAGCTCTCGACAGGTTAACTATGGCTACACCTTC. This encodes CASSRQVNYGYTF.

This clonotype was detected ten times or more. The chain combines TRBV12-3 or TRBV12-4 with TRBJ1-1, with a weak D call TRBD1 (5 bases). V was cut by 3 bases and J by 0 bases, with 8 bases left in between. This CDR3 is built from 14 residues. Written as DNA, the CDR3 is TGTGCCAGCAGTTTGTTGGGGGTGAACACTGAAGCTTTCTTT. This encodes CASSLLGVNTEAFF.